This TCR beta chain derives from a study of response to subunit inactivated influenza vaccine. Study-level points and caveats: Authors suggested that a seasonal influenza vaccination recruits few new T cells each time.

The V segment lost 3 bases and the J segment 0 bases; nucleotides outside the gene matches: 8. The germline gives CDR1 LNHDA, CDR2 SQIVND (reference sequence). The length of the CDR3 is 17 residues. This clonotype was found a few times. As yet, its antigen is unknown. MiXCR was run by TCRdb on the RT-PCR reads, yielding one entry per CDR3 protein. The sample yields 500,000 to 650,000 distinct CDR3 sequences, around 8% seen once. The chain links TRBV19 to TRBJ2-1; TRBD1 aligns across 7 bases. Sample: PBMCs from blood, taken about 24 months after vaccination. The receptor was derived from a man between 45 and 75 years old who received an inactivated influenza vaccine. In DNA, the CDR3 is TGTGCCAGTAGTATCGCCAGAGGGGGCAACTCCTACAATGAGCAGTTCTTC. Translating gives CASSIARGGNSYNEQFF.